Below are 30 T cell receptor beta chains sequenced from a single sample in a study of shared T cell receptors in the human thymus (TCRdb year 2021). Receptor amplification or capture employed the immunoSEQ multiplex PCR assay. Sourced from immuneACCESS, this table was stored by TCRdb with only in-frame sequences that have V and J called. A share of the clones is absent; for the studies checked, an unresolved V gene accounts for under half, and the remainder has no known explanation. Counted in this sample were hundreds of thousands of clones; about four fifths of them appeared once. Around 0.012% of the sample is in the top ten clones. The sample was also reused in another study, on human thymus T cells.

Sequences were obtained from thymocytes. The source of these receptors is a boy less than two years old with a congenital heart defect. Donor details come from another sample of the same person, matched by shared clones.

The J gene is TRBJ2-2, the V gene TRBV27; 8 bases are a match to TRBD2. The CDR3 is made up of 17 amino acids. V gave up 6 bases and J gave up 7 bases; unmatched junction bases: 16. Germline V gene sequence: CDR1 MNHEY, CDR2 SMNVEV (reference sequence). DNA for the CDR3: TGTGCCAGCAGCCGTTGTTACGGGAGGGCCGAGGTCGGGGAGCTGTTTTTT. It translates to CASSRCYGRAEVGELFF.

In this sample, this clone turned up a few times. V gene TRBV4-1 combines with J gene TRBJ2-3; D not resolved. This CDR3 has 12 residues. With 2 bases removed from V and 3 bases from J, the gap between germline ends came to 3 bases. Germline V gene sequence: CDR1 MGHRA, CDR2 YSYEKL. The CDR3 reads CASSQLTDTQYF. DNA for the CDR3: TGCGCCAGCAGCCAATTAACAGATACGCAGTATTTT.

This chain connects TRBV27 to TRBJ2-1, with 9 positions matching TRBD1. This CDR3 contains 15 residues. J was trimmed by 6 bases and V by 6 bases; bases with no gene match: 9. CDR1 is MNHEY and CDR2 is SMNVEV in the germline V gene (reference sequence). The CDR3 nucleotides read TGTGCCAGCAGCCCGTCGACGGACAGGGGCAATGAGCAGTTCTTC. Its translation is CASSPSTDRGNEQFF.

The chain combines TRBV27 with TRBJ1-1; a weak D match, TRBD1 (5 bases). CDR1 is MNHEY and CDR2 is SMNVEV in the germline V gene (reference sequence). The V end lost 4 bases, the J end lost 1 base, and 10 bases lay between the germline ends. The CDR3 is 14 residues long. The CDR3 loop is CASSSQTANTEAFF. Here the CDR3 DNA reads TGTGCCAGCAGTTCCCAGACAGCGAACACTGAAGCTTTCTTT.

This clone appeared once. The chain links TRBV11-2 to TRBJ2-7, with 7 bases fitting TRBD1. Trimming cost V 5 bases and J 2 bases; bases outside gene matches: 12. CDR1 is SGHAT, CDR2 FQNNGV, per germline. The CDR3 spans 16 residues. In DNA, the CDR3 is TGTGCCAGCAGCCGACGGGACAGCGAGACGACCTACGAGCAGTACTTC. It translates to CASSRRDSETTYEQYF.

This chain links TRBV20-1 with TRBJ2-3; TRBD1 is a possible D gene (6 bases). Trimming pared 1 base from V and 12 bases from J, leaving 8 bases between. This CDR3 is built from 10 residues. Per the germline V gene, CDR1 is DFQATT and CDR2 is SNEGSKA (reference sequence). DNA for the CDR3: TGCAGTGCTAGAGTGGGACAACAGTATTTT. Its protein product is CSARVGQQYF.

The gene calls are TRBV6-5 and TRBJ1-2, with TRBD1 as a possible D gene (5 bases). In germline, CDR1 is MNHEY, CDR2 SVGAGI. Between the trimmed V and J ends, which lost 6 bases and 7 bases, there was a span of 18 bases. The length of the CDR3 is 14 residues. CDR3 coding DNA: TGTGCCAGCAGCGCCCCCACCCAGGGCAGTGGCTACACCTTC. Translating gives CASSAPTQGSGYTF.

V and J are TRBV30 and TRBJ2-7; TRBD2 agrees at 8 bases. The V gene end was trimmed by 2 bases and the J gene end by 2 bases; junction bases not matched to a gene: 11. Germline V CDR1 and CDR2: GTSNPN, SVGIG (reference sequence). The CDR3 loop spans 16 amino acids. CDR3 bases: TGTGCCTGGAGTCGCCGCCAGCGGGAGTTAACCTACGAGCAGTACTTC. It is translated as CAWSRRQRELTYEQYF.

The chain uses TRBV5-1 and TRBJ2-1; 7 bases line up with TRBD2. CDR3 length: 13 amino acids. Trimming at V came to 6 bases and at J to 9 bases, leaving 9 bases not matched to a gene. CDR1 SGHRS and CDR2 YFSETQ come from the germline V gene. The CDR3 spells CASMGGVTREQFF. CDR3 coding DNA: TGCGCCAGCATGGGGGGGGTTACCCGTGAGCAGTTCTTC.

This clone was seen only once. The chain carries TRBV29-1 and TRBJ2-1, with TRBD2 matching 8 bases. CDR1 and CDR2 from the germline V gene are SQVTM and ANQGSEA. The CDR3 has 13 amino acids. J gave up 6 bases and V 7 bases, and 8 bases lay outside the gene matches. The CDR3 bases are TGCAGCGGTACTAGCGGAGGGTGCAATGAGCAGTTCTTC. Translating it yields CSGTSGGCNEQFF.

Note on this clone: This sample also contains other DNA sequences that code for the same CDR3. The chain employs TRBV7-9 and TRBJ1-3, with TRBD1 matching over 8 bases. The CDR3 covers 18 residues. The trim removed 3 bases at V and 1 base at J, leaving 11 bases unmatched. In germline, CDR1 is SEHNR, CDR2 FQNEAQ (reference sequence). The CDR3 here is CASSFPNPTGGSGNTIYF. CDR3 nucleotide sequence: TGTGCCAGCAGCTTTCCCAACCCAACAGGGGGATCTGGAAACACCATATATTTT.

The chain joins TRBV30 to TRBJ2-2; weak D call: TRBD2 (6 bases). The CDR3 is made up of 15 amino acids. Trimming left V 3 bases short and J 3 bases short, with 14 bases between. Germline CDR1 reads GTSNPN; CDR2 reads SVGIG (reference sequence). The chain's CDR3 is CAWRPGDIDTGELFF. CDR3 DNA: TGTGCCTGGAGACCGGGAGATATAGACACCGGGGAGCTGTTTTTT.

The J gene is TRBJ2-1, the V gene TRBV5-1; 7 nucleotides line up with TRBD1. V was clipped by 0 bases and J by 6 bases; unmatched bases: 9. This CDR3 spans 16 amino acids. Germline V lookup: CDR1 SGHRS, CDR2 YFSETQ. The CDR3 sequence: CASSLDFRQGRNEQFF. The CDR3 DNA reads TGCGCCAGCAGCTTGGATTTTCGACAGGGACGCAATGAGCAGTTCTTC.

V is TRBV15 and J is TRBJ2-7; possibly TRBD2 for D (5 bases). The CDR3 is 12 residues long. Germline loops: CDR1 LNHNV, CDR2 YYDKDF (reference sequence). V lost 6 bases, J lost 3 bases, and 9 bases lay in between. The CDR3 here is CATSKRNYEQYF. CDR3 in DNA: TGTGCCACCAGTAAGCGGAACTACGAGCAGTACTTC.

V gene TRBV10-1 combines with J gene TRBJ2-5; 13 bases are a match to TRBD2. CDR3 length: 18 amino acids. Looked up from germline, CDR1 is WNHNN and CDR2 is SYGVQD (reference sequence). J was trimmed by 5 bases and V by 4 bases; bases with no gene match: 13. The CDR3 DNA sequence: TGCGCCAGCAGTGGGGGACTAGCGGGACGAAACCCAAGGGAGACCCAGTACTTC. Its protein product is CASSGGLAGRNPRETQYF.

The chain couples TRBV28 to TRBJ2-2; D is unclear. CDR3 length: 14 residues. In germline, CDR1 is MDHEN, CDR2 SYDVKM. V gave up 6 bases and J gave up 4 bases, with 12 bases separating them. CDR3 coding DNA: TGTGCCAGCAGCTCACATGGGCCCACCGGGGAGCTGTTTTTT. The encoded protein is CASSSHGPTGELFF.

This clone was counted a single time. This chain connects TRBV9 to TRBJ1-3; perhaps TRBD1 as D (6 bases). Germline CDR1 is SGDLS and CDR2 is YYNGEE. V gave up 3 bases and J gave up 0 bases, with 25 bases separating them. CDR3 length equals 20 residues. The CDR3: CASSDSRDTKGWNSGNTIYF. The CDR3 DNA reads as TGTGCCAGCAGCGATTCCCGGGACACGAAGGGATGGAACTCTGGAAACACCATATATTTT.

In DNA, the CDR3 is TGTGCCAGCTCTCACCGGGGAGACGAGCAGTACTTC. It translates to CASSHRGDEQYF. The rearrangement links TRBV7-8 to TRBJ2-7, with a tentative D call TRBD2 (5 bases). Looked up from germline, CDR1 is SGHVS and CDR2 is FQNEAQ. CDR3 length equals 12 residues. V lost 8 bases and J lost 5, with 13 bases in between.

The sample holds a few counts of this clone. The chain recombines TRBV28 with TRBJ2-2, with a weak D call TRBD2 (5 bases). V was clipped by 0 bases and J by 1 base, with 12 bases between them. In germline, CDR1 is MDHEN, CDR2 SYDVKM. The CDR3 runs to 17 residues. The CDR3 protein is CASSLCVPGMNTGELFF. The CDR3 DNA follows: TGTGCCAGCAGTTTATGCGTCCCGGGGATGAACACCGGGGAGCTGTTTTTT.

The rearrangement joins TRBV7-3 to TRBJ2-1, with a tentative D call TRBD2 (5 bases). CDR1 SGHTA and CDR2 FQGTGA come from the germline V gene. V was shortened by 1 base and J by 0 bases, with 10 bases between the two germline ends. The CDR3 consists of 16 residues. The chain's CDR3 is CASSLIAGYSYNEQFF. The CDR3 coding sequence is TGTGCCAGCAGCTTAATCGCGGGTTACTCCTACAATGAGCAGTTCTTC.

This clone has just a few counts. V is TRBV6-6 and J is TRBJ2-1; D perhaps matches TRBD1 (8 bases). This CDR3 region has 16 residues. Trimming removed 2 bases from V and 10 bases from J, with 21 bases in between. The V gene's germline CDR1 is MNHNY and CDR2 SVGAGI (reference sequence). CDR3 in DNA: TGTGCCAGCAGTTACCAGGGGGCGGGAGCTAAACAGGAGCAGTTCTTC. Amino acid sequence: CASSYQGAGAKQEQFF.

The rearrangement joins TRBV19 to TRBJ2-1, with D possibly matching TRBD1 (5 bases). With 4 bases removed from V and 4 bases from J, the gap between germline ends came to 14 bases. The CDR3 has 15 amino acids. The V gene's germline CDR1 is LNHDA and CDR2 SQIVND (reference sequence). CDR3 nucleotide sequence: TGTGCCAGTAGTAGCTCTGGGGCAGGGTACAATGAGCAGTTCTTC. Residues: CASSSSGAGYNEQFF.

The J gene is TRBJ2-7, the V gene TRBV7-9; 11 nucleotides line up with TRBD2. V lost 3 bases, J lost 2 bases, and 12 bases stayed unmatched. Looked up from germline, CDR1 is SEHNR and CDR2 is FQNEAQ (reference sequence). This CDR3 has 18 residues. As DNA, the CDR3 is TGTGCCAGCAGCTTCGGGTCGGGACTAGCGGTTTACCCCTACGAGCAGTACTTC. It codes for CASSFGSGLAVYPYEQYF.

This chain connects TRBV4-1 to TRBJ2-5; D might be TRBD2 (6 bases). CDR1 is MGHRA, CDR2 YSYEKL, per germline. The V and J ends lost 1 base and 1 base respectively, with 10 bases between them. This CDR3 spans 15 amino acids. The CDR3 DNA reads TGCGCCAGCAGCCAAGGTGGGAGGATCCAAGAGACCCAGTACTTC. Its protein is CASSQGGRIQETQYF.

This rearrangement joins TRBV11-2 to TRBJ2-2; 10 nucleotides align to TRBD1. The trim removed 4 bases at V and 3 bases at J, leaving 8 bases unmatched. Germline loops: CDR1 SGHAT, CDR2 FQNNGV. The CDR3 has 17 residues. CDR3 loop: CASSSDRGSRDTGELFF. In DNA form, the CDR3 reads TGTGCCAGCAGCTCGGACAGGGGGAGCCGCGACACCGGGGAGCTGTTTTTT.

This clone came up a few times. The genes are TRBV7-9 and TRBJ1-4, with 7 bases aligning to TRBD1. The CDR3 runs 18 residues. Germline CDR1 and CDR2: SEHNR and FQNEAQ (reference sequence). With V trimmed by 5 bases and J by 0 bases, 12 bases remained unmatched. CDR3 coding DNA: TGTGCCAGCAGCCTAAGGGACAGTCTCTTCGCAACTAATGAAAAACTGTTTTTT. It yields the protein CASSLRDSLFATNEKLFF.

The V and J genes are TRBV2 and TRBJ2-3, with 11 bases matching TRBD2. Per the germline V gene, CDR1 is SNHLY and CDR2 is FYNNEI. V was pared by 6 bases and J by 2 bases, with 7 bases of the junction left unmatched. The CDR3 is 16 residues long. CDR3 DNA: TGTGCCAGCAGCGCACCGGGACTAGCGGCCACAGATACGCAGTATTTT. Its translation: CASSAPGLAATDTQYF.

V gene TRBV7-9 combines with J gene TRBJ2-7; possible D gene TRBD2, 6 bases. The CDR3 has 14 residues. Germline CDR1 is SEHNR and CDR2 is FQNEAQ (reference sequence). V lost 5 bases to trimming and J lost 2 bases, with 13 bases between them. The CDR3 region is CASSPPTSPYEQYF. Here the CDR3 DNA reads TGTGCCAGCAGCCCCCCGACTAGTCCCTACGAGCAGTACTTC. Filled out from reference TRBV7-9 and TRBJ2-7, the complete variable domain reads DTGVSQNPRHKITKRGQNVTFRCDPISEHNRLYWYRQTLGQGPEFLTYFQNEAQLEKSRLLSDRFSAERPKGSFSTLEIQRTEQGDSAMYLCASSPPTSPYEQYFGPGTRLTVT.

The rearrangement uses TRBV29-1 and TRBJ2-7; D ambiguous. V lost 2 bases and J lost 1, with 9 bases in between. This CDR3 contains 13 residues. CDR1 is SQVTM, CDR2 ANQGSEA, per germline. In DNA, the CDR3 is TGCAGCGTTGAACAGAACACATCCTACGAGCAGTACTTC. Translation gives CSVEQNTSYEQYF.

The CDR3 is CATSRPRPSVSYEQYF. CDR3 DNA sequence: TGTGCCACCAGCAGACCAAGACCTAGCGTCTCCTACGAGCAGTACTTC. The rearrangement uses TRBV15 and TRBJ2-7; TRBD2 might be the D (6 bases). This CDR3 spans 16 amino acids. Per the germline V gene, CDR1 is LNHNV and CDR2 is YYDKDF (reference sequence). Trimming took 2 bases from V and 0 from J, leaving 14 bases between them.